This paragraph reports one TCR beta chain. As yet, its antigen is unknown. A read error may account for a junction end that differs from germline. Sequencing used immunoSEQ multiplex PCR; TCRdb keeps in-frame clones, though not all of them. Here the sample spans more than 40,000 clones, roughly 31% being singletons. The data were taken from a study of tumour-infiltrating T cells in Burkitt lymphoma. Study at large: This cohort included all epidemiological subtypes of Burkitt lymphoma. Productive clonality predicted overall and progression-free survival.

Overall study findings and caveats: Several public clonotypes recurred in numerous Burkitt lymphoma patients.

CDR3 length: 12 residues. Germline CDR1 is ENHRY and CDR2 is SYGVKD. The chain is built from TRBV10-3 and TRBJ2-7; 7 bases align to TRBD1. The material sequenced was tumor tissue. The TCR sequence derives from a human donor with Burkitt lymphoma. The chain's CDR3 is CAISLEGTDYHF. CDR3 in DNA: TGTGCCATCAGTCTCGAGGGGACAGATTATCACTTC.